This TCR beta chain emerged from a study of PD-1 blockade in classical Hodgkin lymphoma. Broader study findings: In CD4+ cells, TCR diversity went up significantly by C4D1, but in CD8+ cells it did not. Newly diagnosed patients had baseline TCR diversity that was reportedly lower than that of healthy donors.

Using immunoSEQ multiplex PCR, the repertoire was profiled, and TCRdb retains in-frame clones only, with some absent. The sample lists tens of thousands of clones; 70% to 90% were seen once. The patients all showed relapse after autologous stem cell transplantation, while their brentuximab vedotin exposure varied. Patients reached a best response of complete response, partial response or progressive disease. CDR1 and CDR2 from the germline V gene are MDHEN and SYDVKM. V lost 1 base to trimming and J lost 2 bases, with 9 bases between them. This CDR3 region has 15 residues. This clone is medium-sized by share. The target antigen is unknown.

The sequencing here drew on peripheral blood mononuclear cells (PBMCs), taken at baseline. The rearrangement joins TRBV28 to TRBJ1-5; D remains unclear. This TCR was sampled from a human donor with classical Hodgkin lymphoma. The CDR3 DNA sequence: TGTGCCAGCAGTTTATTATACGGTGGCAATCAGCCCCAGCATTTT. This gives the protein CASSLLYGGNQPQHF.